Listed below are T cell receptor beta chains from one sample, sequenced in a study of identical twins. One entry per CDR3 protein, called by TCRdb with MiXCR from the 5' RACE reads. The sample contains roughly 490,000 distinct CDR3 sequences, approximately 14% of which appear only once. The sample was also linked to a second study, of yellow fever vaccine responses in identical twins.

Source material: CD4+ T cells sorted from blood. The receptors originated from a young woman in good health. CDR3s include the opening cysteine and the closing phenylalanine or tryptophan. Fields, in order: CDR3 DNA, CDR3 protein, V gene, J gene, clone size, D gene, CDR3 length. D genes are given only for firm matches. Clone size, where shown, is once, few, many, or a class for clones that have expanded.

TGCTCGACAAAGGAGGGTAGCGGGAGTGTTTACGAGCAGTACTTC	CSTKEGSGSVYEQYF	TRBV20-1	TRBJ2-7	few	TRBD2	15
TGTGCCAGCAGTTACGTACAGCGGGGGTACGAGCAGTACTTC	CASSYVQRGYEQYF	TRBV6-5	TRBJ2-7	.	TRBD2	14
TGTGCCACCAGTGATTTTTGGGGAGAGGGCACAGATACGCAGTATTTT	CATSDFWGEGTDTQYF	TRBV24-1	TRBJ2-3	.	.	16
TGCAGTGCCCAACTCGGACAGGGTGGTGAGACCCAGTACTTC	CSAQLGQGGETQYF	TRBV20-1	TRBJ2-5	few	TRBD1	14
TGCGCCAGCAGCCGGGCTACGGGACTATCCCATGAGCAGTTCTTC	CASSRATGLSHEQFF	TRBV4-3	TRBJ2-1	.	TRBD2	15
TGCAGTGCTAGAAAACAGGGGCTGGGGACTGAAGCTTTCTTT	CSARKQGLGTEAFF	TRBV20-1	TRBJ1-1	.	TRBD1	14
TGTGCCAGCTCACCTTTAGGACAGGGAAGGAATGGCTACACCTTC	CASSPLGQGRNGYTF	TRBV18	TRBJ1-2	few	TRBD1	15
TGTGCCAGCAGAATAGGGGCTGAGTCTGGAAACACCATATATTTT	CASRIGAESGNTIYF	TRBV11-2	TRBJ1-3	few	.	15
TGTGCCAGCAGACTAGCGGGAGCAAGGGAGACCCAGTACTTC	CASRLAGARETQYF	TRBV6-2/TRBV6-3	TRBJ2-5	.	TRBD2	14
TGCGCCAGCAGCTTGCGGCCTAGCGGGGGGACCGGGGAGCTGTTTTTT	CASSLRPSGGTGELFF	TRBV5-1	TRBJ2-2	.	TRBD2	16
TGTGCCAGCAGCACCGACAGGGTACATGAAGCTTTCTTT	CASSTDRVHEAFF	TRBV12-3/TRBV12-4	TRBJ1-1	many	TRBD1	13
TGTGCCAGCAGCCAAGAAGGGACAGGGGGCTCTGGAAACACCATATATTTT	CASSQEGTGGSGNTIYF	TRBV4-2	TRBJ1-3	few	TRBD1	17
TGTGCCAGCAGAGACCCCGGGACAGGGTTTTATGAGCAGTTCTTC	CASRDPGTGFYEQFF	TRBV12-3/TRBV12-4	TRBJ2-1	few	TRBD1	15
TGTGCCAGCAGTTTACCTGAGGGGGCAAGGGACGAGCAGTACTTC	CASSLPEGARDEQYF	TRBV28	TRBJ2-7	.	TRBD1	15
TGTGCCAGCAGTTACGGTGGTAACAGGGTGCATCATGGCTACACCTTC	CASSYGGNRVHHGYTF	TRBV6-5	TRBJ1-2	few	.	16
TGTGCCAGCAGCGGGGACAGAGGGTACTCAACCTACGAGCAGTACTTC	CASSGDRGYSTYEQYF	TRBV2	TRBJ2-7	.	TRBD1	16